A single sample is the source of the 20 T cell receptor beta chains below, sequenced in a study of shared clonotypes between healthy human individuals. Libraries were prepared by immunoSEQ multiplex PCR; TCRdb keeps only in-frame clonotypes and omits some of them. This table has under 2,500,000 clones, approximately 95% appearing once. Sequenced material: naive CD4+ T cells sorted from blood. Subset of the sample: CD45RA+ positively selected. The source of these receptors is a man younger than 30 in good health.

This chain connects TRBV7-9 to TRBJ2-6; 9 bases map to TRBD1. V lost 6 bases and J lost 4; bases outside the gene matches: 16. Germline loops: CDR1 SEHNR, CDR2 FQNEAQ (reference sequence). This CDR3 spans 19 amino acids. The CDR3 here is CASRTDSGQGIGGANVLTF. CDR3 in DNA: TGTGCCAGCAGGACCGATTCGGGACAGGGTATCGGAGGGGCCAACGTCCTGACTTTC. The full variable domain, rest sourced from reference TRBV7-9 and TRBJ2-6, is DTGVSQNPRHKITKRGQNVTFRCDPISEHNRLYWYRQTLGQGPEFLTYFQNEAQLEKSRLLSDRFSAERPKGSFSTLEIQRTEQGDSAMYLCASRTDSGQGIGGANVLTFGAGSRLTVL.

Notes on this clone: Other DNA sequences in the same sample also yield this CDR3. This chain uses TRBV5-1 with TRBJ2-7; D is unclear. Trimming left V 1 base short and J 5 bases short, with 7 bases between. CDR1 is SGHRS and CDR2 is YFSETQ in the germline V gene. This CDR3 is built from 12 residues. CDR3 amino acids: CASSLSSDEQYF. DNA of the CDR3: TGCGCCAGCAGCTTGTCATCAGACGAGCAGTACTTC.

CDR3 region: CAWNLGLNYGYTF. As DNA, the CDR3 is TGTGCCTGGAACCTCGGCCTCAACTATGGCTACACCTTC. The rearrangement joins TRBV30 to TRBJ1-2; D gene unclear. Trimming took off 4 bases at V and 2 bases at J, with 11 bases between the two ends. The CDR3 contains 13 residues. The germline gives CDR1 GTSNPN, CDR2 SVGIG (reference sequence). Drawing the rest from reference TRBV30 and TRBJ1-2, the complete variable domain is SQTIHQWPATLVQPVGSPLSLECTVEGTSNPNLYWYRQAAGRGLQLLFYSVGIGQISSEVPQNLSASRPQDRQFILSSKKLLLSDSGFYLCAWNLGLNYGYTFGSGTRLTVV.

This clone was detected only a few times. The J gene is TRBJ2-7, the V gene TRBV2; a weak D match, TRBD1 (6 bases). Trimming removed 6 bases from V and 6 bases from J, with 12 bases in between. This CDR3 is 12 amino acids long. Germline CDR1 and CDR2: SNHLY and FYNNEI. The CDR3 DNA reads as TGTGCCAGCAGCGAACAGGGTGTCGAGCAGTACTTC. It specifies CASSEQGVEQYF.

The chain uses TRBV18 and TRBJ1-5; no clear D. Per the germline V gene, CDR1 is KGHSH and CDR2 is LQKENI. The CDR3 has 15 amino acids. Trimming cost V 4 bases and J 1 base, with 11 bases left between them. This CDR3 reads CASSLLKGSNQPQHF. The CDR3 DNA reads as TGTGCCAGCTCACTTCTGAAGGGCAGCAATCAGCCCCAGCATTTT.

This chain links TRBV19 with TRBJ2-4; 10 nucleotides match TRBD1. Trimming removed 8 bases from V and 4 bases from J; junction bases left unmatched: 2. CDR3 length: 13 amino acids. From germline, CDR1 is LNHDA and CDR2 SQIVND (reference sequence). This CDR3 reads CASRTGGKNIQYF. The DNA for the CDR3 is TGTGCCAGTCGGACAGGGGGAAAAAACATTCAGTACTTC.

Notes on this clone: Within the sample, other DNA sequences also encode this same CDR3. The rearrangement joins TRBV10-1 to TRBJ2-7; D unclear. CDR1 and CDR2 (germline): WNHNN, SYGVQD (reference sequence). The CDR3 has 11 residues. The V gene lost 5 bases and the J gene lost 0 bases, with 2 bases spanning the gap. DNA for the CDR3: TGCGCCAGCAGTAACTCCTACGAGCAGTACTTC. This sequence encodes CASSNSYEQYF.

The sample holds one count of this clone. The chain is built from TRBV6-5 and TRBJ2-7; D unclear. V was trimmed by 4 bases and J by 0 bases, leaving 10 bases between them. Germline CDR1 reads MNHEY; CDR2 reads SVGAGI. The length of the CDR3 is 14 residues. The CDR3 is CASSSDLNSYEQYF. The CDR3 bases are TGTGCCAGCAGTTCAGACCTAAACTCCTACGAGCAGTACTTC.

The chain has TRBV29-1 and TRBJ2-7; 7 positions match TRBD1. Germline lookup yields CDR1 SQVTM and CDR2 ANQGSEA. The CDR3 loop spans 12 amino acids. J was trimmed by 3 bases and V by 8 bases; bases with no gene match: 7. DNA for the CDR3: TGCAGCTTCACCGGGACAGTCTACGAGCAGTACTTC. This codes for CSFTGTVYEQYF.

V is TRBV12-2 and J is TRBJ2-1; no DNA check was done on the table's D call, TRBD2. TRBV12-2 is classified as a pseudogene. The CDR3 spans 16 residues. This CDR3 is CASRLVAGSLSHEQFF. The CDR3 DNA reads TGTGCAAGTCGCTTAGTTGCGGGTAGTCTCTCACATGAGCAGTTCTTC.

The genes are TRBV7-8 and TRBJ2-7; 7 bases agree with TRBD2. The junction had 3 bases not matched to a gene; V was cut back by 1 base and J by 3 bases. The CDR3 extends over 14 amino acids. Germline V CDR1 and CDR2: SGHVS, FQNEAQ. This chain's CDR3 is CASSLGLANYEQYF. The CDR3 DNA follows: TGTGCCAGCAGCTTAGGACTAGCCAACTACGAGCAGTACTTC.

Notes on this clone: The same CDR3 is also encoded by other DNA sequences in this sample. V gene TRBV6-1 combines with J gene TRBJ1-2, with 7 bases fitting TRBD1. CDR3 length: 13 residues. V trimming: 6 bases; J trimming: 5 bases; junction bases outside the gene matches: 6. The germline V gene has CDR1 MNHNS and CDR2 SASEGT. The CDR3 is CASRPGQSYGYTF. In DNA, the CDR3 is TGTGCCAGCAGACCGGGACAGTCTTATGGCTACACCTTC.

The CDR3 region is CASRPDRRMAFF. The DNA for the CDR3 is TGCGCCAGCCGACCGGACAGGCGAATGGCTTTCTTT. The chain recombines TRBV5-1 with TRBJ1-1, with TRBD1 matching over 7 bases. The CDR3 contains 12 residues. Trimming removed 7 bases from V and 11 bases from J; junction bases left unmatched: 11. Germline assignment: CDR1 SGHRS and CDR2 YFSETQ. Filled out from reference TRBV5-1 and TRBJ1-1, the complete variable domain reads KAGVTQTPRYLIKTRGQQVTLSCSPISGHRSVSWYQQTPGQGLQFLFEYFSETQRNKGNFPGRFSGRQFSNSRSEMNVSTLELGDSALYLCASRPDRRMAFFGQGTRLTVV.

J is TRBJ2-6 and V is TRBV5-1, with D uncertain. V was shortened by 3 bases and J by 2 bases, with 3 bases between the two germline ends. Germline CDR1 and CDR2: SGHRS and YFSETQ. This CDR3 is 13 amino acids long. DNA for the CDR3: TGCGCCAGCAGCTCGGCTGGGGCCAACGTCCTGACTTTC. It specifies CASSSAGANVLTF.

This clone showed up just once. V and J are TRBV28 and TRBJ1-6, with D tentatively TRBD1 (5 bases). This CDR3 has 15 amino acids. The V and J ends lost 5 bases and 8 bases respectively, with 16 bases between them. Germline-derived CDR1 and CDR2 are MDHEN and SYDVKM. This chain's CDR3 is CASSPLGRGDSPLHF. For the CDR3, the DNA is TGTGCCAGCAGTCCTCTTGGGAGGGGTGATTCACCCCTCCACTTT.

The chain has TRBV4-1 and TRBJ2-5; unclear D gene. The germline V gene has CDR1 MGHRA and CDR2 YSYEKL. V shed 0 bases and J shed 4 bases, with 12 bases lying between them. There are 15 residues in the CDR3. The CDR3 region is CASSQDRAAVETQYF. The DNA for the CDR3 is TGCGCCAGCAGCCAAGATCGGGCGGCGGTAGAGACCCAGTACTTC.

The J gene is TRBJ1-2, the V gene TRBV2; D perhaps matches TRBD1 (5 bases). CDR3 size: 15 residues. The germline V gene has CDR1 SNHLY and CDR2 FYNNEI. V lost 3 bases and J lost 0, with 11 bases in between. In DNA, the CDR3 is TGTGCCAGCAGTGAGGAGCGGGGCGCTAACTATGGCTACACCTTC. This translates into CASSEERGANYGYTF.

The V call is TRBV6-5, the J call TRBJ1-1; 7 positions agree with TRBD1. Trimming took 2 bases from V and 4 from J; bases not matched to a gene: 7. Germline lookup yields CDR1 MNHEY and CDR2 SVGAGI. The CDR3 sequence is 15 residues long. The CDR3: CASSYDRVRGTEAFF. The CDR3 coding sequence is TGTGCCAGCAGTTACGACAGGGTGCGAGGCACTGAAGCTTTCTTT.

The rearrangement uses TRBV5-1 and TRBJ2-1; tentative D call: TRBD2 (5 bases). Germline V lookup: CDR1 SGHRS, CDR2 YFSETQ. With 0 bases removed from V and 6 bases from J, the gap between germline ends came to 16 bases. This CDR3 contains 16 residues. The CDR3 spells CASSLEPLGLGNEQFF. CDR3 DNA sequence: TGCGCCAGCAGCTTGGAACCACTAGGGTTAGGCAATGAGCAGTTCTTC.

The chain carries TRBV30 and TRBJ1-4, with 10 positions matching TRBD1. The V and J ends lost 4 bases and 5 bases, in that order; junction bases with no gene match: 1. The CDR3 totals 13 residues. Germline values: CDR1 GTSNPN, CDR2 SVGIG (reference sequence). CDR3 in DNA: TGTGCCTGGACGGACAGGGGGAATGAAAAACTGTTTTTT. It codes for CAWTDRGNEKLFF.